The rows below give T cell receptor beta chains drawn from one sample of a study of T cells after yellow fever vaccination. MiXCR was run by TCRdb on the 5' RACE reads, yielding one entry per CDR3 protein. The table has roughly 330,000 distinct CDR3 sequences, 6.8% seen once; the top ten hold 18%. Sequences were derived from PBMCs, sampled more than 40 days after the first yellow fever vaccination. Source of these receptors: a man between 18 and 35 years old who received the YFV17D yellow fever vaccine. CDR3s include the opening cysteine and the closing phenylalanine or tryptophan. D genes are given only for firm matches. Expanded clones are given a class, and other clones once, few, many or no size at all.

- TRBJ2-2 16 - TRBV14 TGTGCCAGCAGCCAAGTAGAAGGGTTTGGCACCGGGGAGCTGTTTTTT CASSQVEGFGTGELFF
few TRBJ2-5 15 - TRBV5-8 TGTGCCAGCAGCTTGGATTCGGGTTTGGGAGAGACCCAGTACTTC CASSLDSGLGETQYF
few TRBJ1-5 14 TRBD1 TRBV18 TGTGCCAGCTCATGGGGACAGAGCAATCAGCCCCAGCATTTT CASSWGQSNQPQHF
- TRBJ2-5 14 - TRBV5-1 TGCGCCAGCAGCTCCGCGACGGAGTACTCGGCCCAGTACTTC CASSSATEYSAQYF
- TRBJ2-5 19 TRBD2 TRBV27 TGTGCCAGCAGTCCCCGTCTAGCGGGGGCGGGTTATGAGGAAGAGACCCAGTACTTC CASSPRLAGAGYEEETQYF
many TRBJ1-4 16 TRBD1 TRBV28 TGTGCCAGCGAGCCCCCCCGGGACAGAGGTTATGAAAAACTGTTTTTT CASEPPRDRGYEKLFF
many TRBJ2-2 14 - TRBV5-1 TGCGCCAGCAGCTCCATATTGAAGGGCGGGGAGCTGTTTTTT CASSSILKGGELFF
many TRBJ2-7 14 - TRBV14 TGTGCCAGCAGCCAAGTTGGCGCGGCATACGAGCAGTACTTC CASSQVGAAYEQYF
- TRBJ1-5 17 TRBD1 TRBV28 TGTGCCAGCACCCCCGATCGTTGGGGACAGGGGAGGCAGCCCCAGCATTTT CASTPDRWGQGRQPQHF
few TRBJ2-5 14 - TRBV20-1 TGCAGTGCTAGAGATCTTCGGGGCCAAGAGACCCAGTACTTC CSARDLRGQETQYF
- TRBJ2-5 16 TRBD2 TRBV5-4 TGTGCCAGCAGCTCTCTAGCGGGGGGTGCGGGAGAGACCCAGTACTTC CASSSLAGGAGETQYF
few TRBJ2-2 17 TRBD2 TRBV5-4 TGTGCCAGCAGCTGGGGACTAGCGGGAACGAACACCGGGGAGCTGTTTTTT CASSWGLAGTNTGELFF
few TRBJ2-7 12 - TRBV6-6 TGTGCCAGCAGCCGGGCGGCCTACGAGCAGTACTTC CASSRAAYEQYF
- TRBJ2-7 19 TRBD2 TRBV11-1 TGTGCCAGCAGCCCAGGCTTCGCTAGCGGGGGACGGAGAACCTACGAGCAGTACTTC CASSPGFASGGRRTYEQYF
few TRBJ2-3 14 - TRBV4-3 TGCGCCAGCAGCCAAATCGGACGGCCCGATACGCAGTATTTT CASSQIGRPDTQYF
many TRBJ2-5 17 TRBD2 TRBV7-2 TGTGCCAGCAGCCCACCTAAAAGGAGCGGGGGAAGAGAGACCCAGTACTTC CASSPPKRSGGRETQYF
- TRBJ1-2 15 - TRBV5-4 TGTGCCAGCAGCTTGGGAGCAGGGGCAAGGAGCGGCTACACCTTC CASSLGAGARSGYTF
few TRBJ1-1 12 - TRBV19 TGTGCCAGTACCCGCGGGCTTACTGAAGCTTTCTTT CASTRGLTEAFF
- TRBJ2-7 13 - TRBV27 TGTGCCAGCAGCCCGACAGGACTAACTCAGCAGTACTTC CASSPTGLTQQYF
- TRBJ2-7 14 - TRBV7-9 TGTGCCAGCAGCTCCCCAGTGGACGGCTACGAGCAGTACTTC CASSSPVDGYEQYF
many TRBJ1-6 15 - TRBV6-5 TGTGCCAGCAGTTATGGAGGCCTTAGTAATTCACCCCTCCACTTT CASSYGGLSNSPLHF
few TRBJ1-6 12 - TRBV20-1 TGCAGTGCTAGAGACAGGGTTGGACCCCTCCACTTT CSARDRVGPLHF
- TRBJ2-7 14 - TRBV5-1 TGCGCCAGCAGCTTGGAAGTAGGGTTCAACGAGCAGTACTTC CASSLEVGFNEQYF
- TRBJ2-2 15 - TRBV24-1 TGTGCCACCAGTGATACTACAGTTAACACCGGGGAGCTGTTTTTT CATSDTTVNTGELFF
- TRBJ2-3 13 - TRBV12-3/TRBV12-4 TGTGCCAGCACCTCGGGGGCTCGAGATACGCAGTATTTT CASTSGARDTQYF
few TRBJ1-6 19 - TRBV10-3 TGTGCCATCAGTGAGCTAGGCAGGGGCCCTAAGGGCTATAATTCACCCCTCCACTTT CAISELGRGPKGYNSPLHF
few TRBJ2-1 13 TRBD1 TRBV20-1 TGCAGTGCCAGACAGGGTATGAGAAATGAGCAGTTCTTC CSARQGMRNEQFF
- TRBJ2-3 14 - TRBV12-3/TRBV12-4 TGTGCCAGCTGTAACCTCCTGAGATGTGATACGCAGTATTTT CASCNLLRCDTQYF
many TRBJ1-1 15 TRBD1 TRBV20-1 TGCAGTGCTAGAGAGGGGGACAGCTGGGGCACTGAAGCTTTCTTT CSAREGDSWGTEAFF
few TRBJ2-1 15 TRBD1 TRBV20-1 TGCAGTGCTAGAGATGAGAGGACAGGGGGGGATGAGCAGTTCTTC CSARDERTGGDEQFF
- TRBJ2-1 13 TRBD1 TRBV12-5 TGTGCTAGTGGTTCGACAGGGGTGCATGAGCAGTTCTTC CASGSTGVHEQFF